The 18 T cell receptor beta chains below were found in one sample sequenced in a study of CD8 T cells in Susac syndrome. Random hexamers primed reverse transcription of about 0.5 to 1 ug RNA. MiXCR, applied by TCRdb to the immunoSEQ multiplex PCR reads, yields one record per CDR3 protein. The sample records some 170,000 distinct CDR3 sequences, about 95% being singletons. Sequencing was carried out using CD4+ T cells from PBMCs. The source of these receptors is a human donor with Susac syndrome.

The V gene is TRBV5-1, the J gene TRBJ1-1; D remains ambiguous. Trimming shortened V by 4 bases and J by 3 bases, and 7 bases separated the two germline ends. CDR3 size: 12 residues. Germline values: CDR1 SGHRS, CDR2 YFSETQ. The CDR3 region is CASSGQDTEAFF. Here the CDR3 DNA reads TGCGCCAGCAGCGGCCAGGACACTGAAGCTTTCTTT.

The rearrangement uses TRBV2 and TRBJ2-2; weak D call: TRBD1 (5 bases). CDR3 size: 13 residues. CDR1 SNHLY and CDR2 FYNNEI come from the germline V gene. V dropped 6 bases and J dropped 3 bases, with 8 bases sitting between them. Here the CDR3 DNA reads TGTGCCAGCAGGGACACGTACACCGGGGAGCTGTTTTTT. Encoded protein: CASRDTYTGELFF.

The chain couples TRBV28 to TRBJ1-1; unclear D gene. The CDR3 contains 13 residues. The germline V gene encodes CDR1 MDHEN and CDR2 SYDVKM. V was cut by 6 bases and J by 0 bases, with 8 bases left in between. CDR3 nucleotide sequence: TGTGCCAGCAGATTAGCTATGAACACTGAAGCTTTCTTT. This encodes CASRLAMNTEAFF.

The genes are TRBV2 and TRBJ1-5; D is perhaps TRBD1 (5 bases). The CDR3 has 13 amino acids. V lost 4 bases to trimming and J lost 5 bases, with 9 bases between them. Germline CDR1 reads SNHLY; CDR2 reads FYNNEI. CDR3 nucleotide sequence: TGTGCCAGCAGTGCGGACACTGATCAGCCCCAGCATTTT. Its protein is CASSADTDQPQHF.

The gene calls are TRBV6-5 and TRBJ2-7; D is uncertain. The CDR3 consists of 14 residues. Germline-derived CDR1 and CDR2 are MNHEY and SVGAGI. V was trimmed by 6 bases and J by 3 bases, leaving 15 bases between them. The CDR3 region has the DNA TGTGCCAGCAGGAAACGGAGTGGGAACTACGAGCAGTACTTC. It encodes CASRKRSGNYEQYF.

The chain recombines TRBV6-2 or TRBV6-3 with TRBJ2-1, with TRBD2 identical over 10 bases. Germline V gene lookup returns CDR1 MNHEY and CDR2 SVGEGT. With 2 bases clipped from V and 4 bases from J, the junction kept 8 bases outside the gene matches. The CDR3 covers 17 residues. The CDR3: CASSYPTGLATYNEQFF. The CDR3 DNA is TGTGCCAGCAGTTACCCTACGGGACTAGCGACTTACAATGAGCAGTTCTTC.

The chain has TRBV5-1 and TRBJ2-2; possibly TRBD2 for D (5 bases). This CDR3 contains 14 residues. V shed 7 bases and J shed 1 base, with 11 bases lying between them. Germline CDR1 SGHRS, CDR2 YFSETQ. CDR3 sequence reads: CASGQLENTGELFF. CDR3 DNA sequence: TGCGCCAGCGGTCAACTAGAGAACACCGGGGAGCTGTTTTTT.

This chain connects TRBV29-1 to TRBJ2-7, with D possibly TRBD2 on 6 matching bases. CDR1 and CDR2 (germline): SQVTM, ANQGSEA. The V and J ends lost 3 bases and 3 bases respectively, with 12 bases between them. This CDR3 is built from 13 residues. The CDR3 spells CSVDWGVGYEQYF. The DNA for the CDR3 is TGCAGCGTTGACTGGGGGGTTGGCTACGAGCAGTACTTC.

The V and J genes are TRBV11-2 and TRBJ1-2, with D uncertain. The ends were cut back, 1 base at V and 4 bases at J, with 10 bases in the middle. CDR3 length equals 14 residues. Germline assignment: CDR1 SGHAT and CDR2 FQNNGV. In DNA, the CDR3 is TGTGCCAGCAGCTTAGTGCGTCAGCCCTATGGCTACACCTTC. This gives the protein CASSLVRQPYGYTF.

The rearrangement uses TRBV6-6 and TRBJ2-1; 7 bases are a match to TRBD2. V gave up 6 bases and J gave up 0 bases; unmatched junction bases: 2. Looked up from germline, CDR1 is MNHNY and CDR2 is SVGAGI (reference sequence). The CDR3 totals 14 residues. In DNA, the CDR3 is TGTGCCAGCAGAGCGGGGAACTCCTACAATGAGCAGTTCTTC. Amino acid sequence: CASRAGNSYNEQFF.

In DNA, the CDR3 is TGTGCCAGCTCCGCGGGACTAGCGGCCCAAGGGGAGCAGTTCTTC. It specifies CASSAGLAAQGEQFF. The chain is built from TRBV4-2 and TRBJ2-1; TRBD2 matches 11 bases. The ends lost 8 bases at V and 10 bases at J; junction bases unmatched: 13. The CDR3 is 15 amino acids. Per the germline V gene, CDR1 is LGHNA and CDR2 is YNFKEQ.

CDR3 nucleotides: TGTGCCACCAGTGATAGAACAGGCGGGGAGCTGTTTTTT. It specifies CATSDRTGGELFF. The chain has TRBV24-1 and TRBJ2-2, with a weak D call TRBD1 (5 bases). Per the germline V gene, CDR1 is KGHDR and CDR2 is SFDVKD. V was cut by 3 bases and J by 7 bases, with 8 bases left in between. CDR3 length: 13 amino acids.

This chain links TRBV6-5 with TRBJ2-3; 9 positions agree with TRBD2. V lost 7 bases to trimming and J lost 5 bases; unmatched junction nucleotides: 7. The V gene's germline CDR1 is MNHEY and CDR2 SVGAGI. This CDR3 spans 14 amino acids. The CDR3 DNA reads TGTGCCAGCATAGCGGGGGCCGGGGGAGATACGCAGTATTTT. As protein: CASIAGAGGDTQYF.

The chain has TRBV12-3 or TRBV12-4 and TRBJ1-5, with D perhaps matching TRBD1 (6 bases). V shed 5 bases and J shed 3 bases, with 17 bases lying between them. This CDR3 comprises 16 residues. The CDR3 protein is CASSRLYQGSNQPQHF. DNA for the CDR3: TGTGCCAGCAGTCGACTCTATCAGGGGTCCAATCAGCCCCAGCATTTT.

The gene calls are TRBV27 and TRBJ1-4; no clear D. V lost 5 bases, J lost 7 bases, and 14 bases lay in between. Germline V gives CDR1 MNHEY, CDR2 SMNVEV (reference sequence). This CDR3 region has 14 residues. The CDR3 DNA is TGTGCCAGCAGTGCATCGTGGCCCCCTGAAAAACTGTTTTTT. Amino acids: CASSASWPPEKLFF.

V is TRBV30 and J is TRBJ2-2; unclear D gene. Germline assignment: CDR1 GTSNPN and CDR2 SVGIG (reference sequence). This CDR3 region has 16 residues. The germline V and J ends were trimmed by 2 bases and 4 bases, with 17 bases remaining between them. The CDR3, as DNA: TGTGCCTGGAGTCGCCGAACGGCCTCGGTCACCGGGGAGCTGTTTTTT. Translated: CAWSRRTASVTGELFF. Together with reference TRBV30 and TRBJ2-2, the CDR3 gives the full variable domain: SQTIHQWPATLVQPVGSPLSLECTVEGTSNPNLYWYRQAAGRGLQLLFYSVGIGQISSEVPQNLSASRPQDRQFILSSKKLLLSDSGFYLCAWSRRTASVTGELFFGEGSRLTVL.

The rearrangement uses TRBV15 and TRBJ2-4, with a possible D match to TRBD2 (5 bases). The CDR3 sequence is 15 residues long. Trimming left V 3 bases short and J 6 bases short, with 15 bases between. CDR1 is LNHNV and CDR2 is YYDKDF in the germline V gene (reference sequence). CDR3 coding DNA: TGTGCCACCAGCAGGGTGGGGTTACGGGGAAACATTCAGTACTTC. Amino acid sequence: CATSRVGLRGNIQYF.

The CDR3: CSAASGSVAGYNEQFF. CDR3 bases: TGCAGTGCTGCTAGCGGGAGTGTTGCCGGGTACAATGAGCAGTTCTTC. This rearrangement joins TRBV20-1 to TRBJ2-1; 10 bases fit TRBD2. The germline V gene encodes CDR1 DFQATT and CDR2 SNEGSKA (reference sequence). The length of the CDR3 is 16 residues. After removal of 5 bases from V and 4 bases from J, the junction contained 11 bases not matched to a gene.